A single sample gave rise to the 20 T cell receptor beta chains below, sequenced in a study of type 1 regulatory T cells. Each CDR3 protein gets one entry after TCRdb re-called the reads with MiXCR. The sample comprises fewer than 20,000 distinct CDR3 sequences, roughly 10% of which are singletons, and 2.8% rests with the top ten. The sequenced sample was CD4+ T cells, either the whole sample or a sorted fraction (not recorded which). Every receptor here comes from a human donor in good health.

This chain uses TRBV7-3 with TRBJ1-1, with a weak D call TRBD1 (5 bases). This CDR3 comprises 13 residues. Trimming pared 5 bases from V and 14 bases from J, leaving 21 bases between. In germline, CDR1 is SGHTA, CDR2 FQGTGA. The CDR3 nucleotides read TGTGCCAGCAGCGGGACTGGAAACACTGAAGTCTTCTTT. It translates to CASSGTGNTEVFF. Combining the CDR3 with reference TRBV7-3 and TRBJ1-1 gives the whole variable domain GAGVSQTPSNKVTEKGKYVELRCDPISGHTALYWYRQSLGQGPEFLIYFQGTGAADDSGLPNDRFFAVRPEGSVSTLKIQRTERGDSAVYLCASSGTGNTEVFFGQGTRLTVV.

This clonotype ranks as medium-sized. The chain joins TRBV29-1 to TRBJ2-2; unclear D gene. Germline CDR1 SQVTM, CDR2 ANQGSEA. The CDR3 is 17 residues long. Trimming pared 6 bases from V and 0 bases from J, leaving 20 bases between. The CDR3 loop reads CSVLYPSANANTGELFF. The CDR3 region has the DNA TGCAGCGTCCTCTACCCCAGCGCTAACGCGAACACCGGGGAGCTGTTTTTT.

This clonotype was observed many times. This rearrangement joins TRBV29-1 to TRBJ2-1; D is undetermined. The V end lost 7 bases, the J end lost 0 bases, and 10 bases lay between the germline ends. The CDR3 totals 13 residues. Germline V gene sequence: CDR1 SQVTM, CDR2 ANQGSEA. Here the CDR3 reads CSGGAFSYNEQFF. The CDR3 nucleotides are TGCAGCGGTGGAGCCTTCTCCTACAATGAGCAGTTCTTC.

A note on this clonotype: A single base separates this from a much larger clone, so it may be a read error. This rearrangement joins TRBV28 to TRBJ2-7; 9 nucleotides line up with TRBD2. Germline V CDR1 and CDR2: MDHEN, SYDVKM. V lost 11 bases, J lost 4 bases, and 12 bases stayed unmatched. CDR3 size: 14 residues. The DNA for the CDR3 is TGTGCCGGCCACCCCAGCGGGAGGAATTACGAGCAGTACTTC. Its protein product is CAGHPSGRNYEQYF.

This clonotype was observed many times. This chain connects TRBV7-9 to TRBJ1-1; the D is unclear. V was pared by 2 bases and J by 8 bases, with 9 bases between. Germline lookup yields CDR1 SEHNR and CDR2 FQNEAQ (reference sequence). The CDR3 is made up of 12 amino acids. The CDR3 DNA follows: TGTGCCAGCAGCTTAAAACAGCTAGAAGCTTTCTTT. The encoded protein is CASSLKQLEAFF.

There are many counts of this clonotype. The rearrangement links TRBV7-2 to TRBJ1-2; D possibly corresponds to TRBD1 (6 bases). The germline gives CDR1 SGHTA, CDR2 FQGNSA. V gave up 4 bases and J gave up 6 bases, with 18 bases separating them. The CDR3 totals 15 residues. CDR3 residues: CASSSSRGEVDGYTF. CDR3 sequence (DNA): TGTGCCAGCAGCTCGTCCAGGGGCGAGGTAGATGGCTACACCTTC.

In its sample, this clonotype was seen many times. One end of the junction fails to match germline, which may point to a read error. The chain couples TRBV7-7 to TRBJ2-3; the match to TRBD2 covers 10 bases. Germline assignment: CDR1 SSHAT and CDR2 FNYEAQ (reference sequence). The CDR3 length is 14 residues. The CDR3 bases are TGTGCTAGCAGCTCGGGACTAGCGCCAGATACGCAGTATTTT. Translation gives CASSSGLAPDTQYF.

The DNA for the CDR3 is TGTGCCAGCAGCTACCAAGCGGGAGGTGGAGAGACCCAGTACTTC. Its protein is CASSYQAGGGETQYF. This sequence joins TRBV7-3 and TRBJ2-5; 9 nucleotides agree with TRBD2. CDR3 length: 15 residues. Trimming at V came to 4 bases and at J to 4 bases, leaving 7 bases not matched to a gene. CDR1 and CDR2 from the germline V gene are SGHTA and FQGTGA.

The table lists this clonotype with a few counts. The chain uses TRBV7-9 and TRBJ1-2; TRBD1 is a possible D gene (5 bases). Per germline, CDR1 SEHNR and CDR2 FQNEAQ (reference sequence). The CDR3 consists of 13 residues. Deletions cut 4 bases from V and 8 bases from J, with 14 bases between. DNA for the CDR3: TGTGCCAGCAGCTCTCTCTGGGCAGGGGGCTACACCTTC. Amino acids: CASSSLWAGGYTF.

This clonotype has at least ten counts. The chain has TRBV5-1 and TRBJ2-1; weak D call: TRBD1 (6 bases). With 4 bases removed from V and 3 bases from J, the gap between germline ends came to 14 bases. Per the germline V gene, CDR1 is SGHRS and CDR2 is YFSETQ. This CDR3 contains 15 residues. The CDR3 DNA is TGCGCCAGCAGCCTCATCGGACAGAACTACAATGAGCAGTTCTTC. Translation: CASSLIGQNYNEQFF.

This clonotype appeared many times. The chain carries TRBV28 and TRBJ2-7; D is ambiguous. Trimming removed 2 bases at V and 3 bases at J, with 5 bases between. Germline CDR1 reads MDHEN; CDR2 reads SYDVKM. This CDR3 comprises 12 residues. The CDR3 region is CASSLRYYEQYF. The CDR3 nucleotides read TGTGCCAGCAGTTTACGCTACTACGAGCAGTACTTC.

This clonotype has a count of ten or more. The genes are TRBV7-9 and TRBJ2-2; D might be TRBD1 (5 bases). Germline V gives CDR1 SEHNR, CDR2 FQNEAQ (reference sequence). There are 13 residues in the CDR3. The V end was cut by 6 bases, the J end by 6 bases, with 11 bases between. CDR3 DNA: TGTGCCAGCAGATCTACAGGTCCCGGGGAGCTGTTTTTT. As protein: CASRSTGPGELFF.

The J gene is TRBJ2-7, the V gene TRBV20-1, with 11 bases that match TRBD2. With 5 bases clipped from V and 3 bases from J, the junction kept 6 bases outside the gene matches. This CDR3 comprises 14 residues. Germline CDR1 is DFQATT and CDR2 is SNEGSKA (reference sequence). The CDR3 DNA reads as TGCAGTGCTCCACGACTAGCGGGGTACTACGAGCAGTACTTC. It codes for CSAPRLAGYYEQYF.

There are many counts of this clonotype. The rearrangement joins TRBV7-6 to TRBJ2-5; D call uncertain. Germline CDR1 and CDR2: SGHVS and FNYEAQ. Trimming removed 5 bases from V and 4 bases from J, with 14 bases in between. The CDR3 is 14 residues long. The CDR3 sequence: CASSREPITETQYF. CDR3 DNA sequence: TGTGCCAGCAGCCGAGAGCCCATTACAGAGACCCAGTACTTC. Based on the CDR3 plus reference TRBV7-6 and TRBJ2-5, the full variable domain is GAGVSQSPRYKVTKRGQDVALRCDPISGHVSLYWYRQALGQGPEFLTYFNYEAQQDKSGLPNDRFSAERPEGSISTLTIQRTEQRDSAMYRCASSREPITETQYFGPGTRLLVL.

Notes on this clonotype: A clone one base away is much larger, so this may be a read error. V gene TRBV28 combines with J gene TRBJ2-1; 11 bases align to TRBD2. The CDR3 is 19 residues long. The V gene's germline CDR1 is MDHEN and CDR2 SYDVKM. Unmatched junction bases numbered 11, after V lost 0 bases and J lost 4 bases. This CDR3 reads CASSLWRGASGRQYNEQFF. The DNA for the CDR3 is TGTGCCAGCAGTTTATGGCGCGGGGCTAGCGGGAGGCAATACAATGAGCAGTTCTTC.

This clonotype has at least ten counts. The gene calls are TRBV7-2 and TRBJ2-7; maybe TRBD2 (6 bases). V dropped 1 base and J dropped 3 bases, with 13 bases sitting between them. The CDR3 is made up of 15 amino acids. Germline V gives CDR1 SGHTA, CDR2 FQGNSA. The CDR3 DNA follows: TGTGCCAGCAGCTTAGGTAGCGGCCTTAACTACGAGCAGTACTTC. Translating gives CASSLGSGLNYEQYF.

In this sample, this clonotype turned up a few times. The CDR3 nucleotides are TGTGCCAGCAGTTTAGGATCAGGGCGCACCGGGGAGCTGTTTTTT. It is translated as CASSLGSGRTGELFF. The chain joins TRBV12-3 or TRBV12-4 to TRBJ2-2; D perhaps matches TRBD1 (5 bases). Trimming stripped 1 base from V and 4 bases from J, with 10 bases between. The CDR3 is 15 amino acids.

This clonotype is categorized as medium-sized. The chain links TRBV15 to TRBJ2-3, with a weak D call TRBD1 (6 bases). Germline lookup yields CDR1 LNHNV and CDR2 YYDKDF (reference sequence). The CDR3 extends over 14 amino acids. V shed 8 bases and J shed 2 bases, with 14 bases lying between them. CDR3 sequence (DNA): TGTGCCACCTCCCTAGACAGGTTCACAGATACGCAGTATTTT. Protein sequence: CATSLDRFTDTQYF.

This clonotype was found a few times. The chain combines TRBV5-1 with TRBJ2-7; TRBD2 agrees at 9 bases. The germline gives CDR1 SGHRS, CDR2 YFSETQ. The V and J ends lost 0 bases and 0 bases, in that order; junction bases with no gene match: 4. This CDR3 comprises 16 residues. CDR3 nucleotides: TGCGCCAGCAGCTTGGTTCGAGCGGGAGGCTCCTACGAGCAGTACTTC. This codes for CASSLVRAGGSYEQYF.

The gene calls are TRBV6-2 or TRBV6-3 and TRBJ2-4; tentative D call: TRBD1 (5 bases). The germline V gene encodes CDR1 MNHEY and CDR2 SVGEGT. There are 13 residues in the CDR3. The V end was cut by 5 bases, the J end by 8 bases, with 13 bases between. This chain's CDR3 is CASSRSETDIQYF. CDR3 nucleotide sequence: TGTGCCAGCAGTAGGTCGGAGACAGACATTCAGTACTTC.